The 29 T cell receptor beta chains below were found in one sample sequenced in a study of blood T cell repertoires in COVID-19. TCRdb keeps only in-frame clones here, not all; method: immunoSEQ multiplex PCR. The table has hundreds of thousands of clones, around 90% seen once. The specimen was peripheral blood. These receptors all stem from a human donor in a cohort sampled during active COVID-19.

This CDR3 reads CASSITGTAEAFF. CDR3 nucleotides: TGTGCCAGTAGTATAACCGGGACAGCTGAAGCTTTCTTT. This rearrangement joins TRBV19 to TRBJ1-1; 7 bases match TRBD1. The J segment lost 6 bases and the V segment lost 2 bases, leaving 3 bases of the junction unmatched. From germline, CDR1 is LNHDA and CDR2 SQIVND (reference sequence). This CDR3 contains 13 residues.

This clone was detected only once. This sequence joins TRBV30 and TRBJ1-4; D is unclear. Germline V gives CDR1 GTSNPN, CDR2 SVGIG (reference sequence). V lost 3 bases and J lost 3, with 11 bases in between. The CDR3 is 14 amino acids. CDR3 sequence reads: CAWSGEEPNEKLFF. The DNA for the CDR3 is TGTGCCTGGAGCGGGGAGGAGCCTAATGAAAAACTGTTTTTT. Supplemented by reference TRBV30 and TRBJ1-4, the full variable domain reads SQTIHQWPATLVQPVGSPLSLECTVEGTSNPNLYWYRQAAGRGLQLLFYSVGIGQISSEVPQNLSASRPQDRQFILSSKKLLLSDSGFYLCAWSGEEPNEKLFFGSGTQLSVL.

V gene TRBV3-1 (or the pseudogene TRBV3-2) combines with J gene TRBJ2-2; TRBD2 might be the D (5 bases). This CDR3 is built from 15 residues. The germline V and J ends were trimmed by 5 bases and 2 bases, with 12 bases remaining between them. From germline, CDR1 is LGHDT and CDR2 YNNKEL (reference sequence). The CDR3 sequence is CASSLKRLNTGELFF. DNA for the CDR3: TGTGCCAGCAGCTTGAAGCGACTAAACACCGGGGAGCTGTTTTTT.

This clone was seen once. This chain joins TRBV18 and TRBJ2-1; D is possibly TRBD1 (6 bases). Germline CDR1 and CDR2: KGHSH and LQKENI. Trimming pared 2 bases from V and 8 bases from J, leaving 19 bases between. The CDR3 is 16 residues long. The CDR3: CASSPSGRMGADEQFF. The DNA of the CDR3 is TGTGCCAGCTCACCATCCGGAAGAATGGGGGCCGATGAGCAGTTCTTC.

The chain combines TRBV19 with TRBJ1-5; no reliable D call. The CDR3 length is 12 residues. Germline values: CDR1 LNHDA, CDR2 SQIVND (reference sequence). The V gene lost 4 bases and the J gene lost 4 bases, with 5 bases spanning the gap. This chain's CDR3 is CASSTRNQPQHF. CDR3 in DNA: TGTGCCAGTAGTACGAGGAATCAGCCCCAGCATTTT.

This chain joins TRBV7-2 and TRBJ2-7; TRBD2 might be the D (5 bases). The CDR3 is made up of 15 amino acids. Germline lookup yields CDR1 SGHTA and CDR2 FQGNSA. Trimming removed 3 bases from V and 2 bases from J, with 14 bases in between. CDR3: CASSFRGSGPYEQYF. CDR3 coding DNA: TGTGCCAGCAGCTTCCGAGGGAGCGGTCCCTACGAGCAGTACTTC.

This chain connects TRBV18 to TRBJ1-2; D is uncertain. The CDR3 is 14 amino acids. V was cut by 2 bases and J by 2 bases, with 9 bases left in between. Germline CDR1 is KGHSH and CDR2 is LQKENI. CDR3: CASSPGASNYGYTF. The CDR3 DNA reads as TGTGCCAGCTCACCAGGAGCCAGCAACTATGGCTACACCTTC.

V usage is TRBV6-5 and J usage is TRBJ2-7, with 9 bases identical to TRBD2. CDR3 size: 15 residues. V lost 4 bases to trimming and J lost 1 base; unmatched junction nucleotides: 5. Germline V CDR1 and CDR2: MNHEY, SVGAGI. CDR3 sequence (DNA): TGTGCCAGCAGTTCCTGGACTAGCGCTTCCTACGAGCAGTACTTC. As protein: CASSSWTSASYEQYF.

This chain uses TRBV10-3 with TRBJ1-4, with D possibly TRBD1 on 6 matching bases. Germline CDR1 reads ENHRY; CDR2 reads SYGVKD. This CDR3 is built from 16 residues. The V end was cut by 5 bases, the J end by 0 bases, with 13 bases between. DNA for the CDR3: TGTGCCATCAGTTTTGACAGGCCCGCAACTAATGAAAAACTGTTTTTT. Amino acids: CAISFDRPATNEKLFF.

The CDR3 spells CASSFLLASSTDTQYF. The CDR3 bases are TGTGCCAGCAGTTTCTTACTAGCGTCTAGCACAGATACGCAGTATTTT. This rearrangement joins TRBV28 to TRBJ2-3, with 7 bases matching TRBD2. This CDR3 region has 16 residues. Germline V gene sequence: CDR1 MDHEN, CDR2 SYDVKM. V shed 3 bases and J 0 bases; nucleotides not matched to a gene: 6. The full variable domain, rest sourced from reference TRBV28 and TRBJ2-3, is DVKVTQSSRYLVKRTGEKVFLECVQDMDHENMFWYRQDPGLGLRLIYFSYDVKMKEKGDIPEGYSVSREKKERFSLILESASTNQTSMYLCASSFLLASSTDTQYFGPGTRLTVL.

The chain joins TRBV7-9 to TRBJ2-7, with D maybe TRBD1 (5 bases). The CDR3 loop spans 19 amino acids. Trimming pared 1 base from V and 6 bases from J, leaving 28 bases between. From germline, CDR1 is SEHNR and CDR2 FQNEAQ (reference sequence). CDR3: CASSLDGRERTYDGFEQYF. Written as DNA, the CDR3 is TGTGCCAGCAGCTTAGACGGCAGGGAAAGGACCTACGACGGGTTCGAGCAGTACTTC.

The chain employs TRBV6-5 and TRBJ2-7; no clear D gene. Germline CDR1 and CDR2: MNHEY and SVGAGI. V was clipped by 8 bases and J by 2 bases, with 10 bases between them. The CDR3 has 12 amino acids. CDR3 region: CASQRSPYEQYF. CDR3 bases: TGTGCCAGCCAGCGCAGTCCCTACGAGCAGTACTTC.

The gene calls are TRBV18 and TRBJ1-3, with D maybe TRBD1 (6 bases). CDR1 KGHSH and CDR2 LQKENI come from the germline V gene. V lost 3 bases, J lost 0 bases, and 15 bases lay in between. This CDR3 contains 17 residues. The DNA for the CDR3 is TGTGCCAGCTCACCGGTACAGGGAGCGACCTCTGGAAACACCATATATTTT. Translating gives CASSPVQGATSGNTIYF.

The chain combines TRBV13 with TRBJ2-1; 11 bases map to TRBD2. This CDR3 is 16 amino acids long. The V gene end was trimmed by 5 bases and the J gene end by 10 bases; junction bases not matched to a gene: 13. CDR1 and CDR2 (germline): PRHDT, FYEKMQ (reference sequence). The CDR3 sequence: CASSPSGTSGPAEQFF. CDR3 in DNA: TGTGCCAGCAGCCCTTCCGGGACTAGCGGCCCGGCGGAGCAGTTCTTC.

The genes are TRBV5-1 and TRBJ2-5; 13 bases match TRBD2. V trimming: 1 base; J trimming: 5 bases; junction bases outside the gene matches: 14. Germline V lookup: CDR1 SGHRS, CDR2 YFSETQ. The CDR3 runs 19 residues. DNA of the CDR3: TGCGCCAGCAGCTTGCTCTGGACTAGCGGGAGCGCGGCCCGGGAGACCCAGTACTTC. Its translation: CASSLLWTSGSAARETQYF.

V usage is TRBV6-2 or TRBV6-3 and J usage is TRBJ2-1, with TRBD2 matching 7 bases. Germline CDR1 is MNHEY and CDR2 is SVGEGT. V gave up 4 bases and J gave up 0 bases; unmatched junction bases: 0. The CDR3 extends over 14 amino acids. The CDR3 DNA reads TGTGCCAGCAGTTGGACTAGCTCCTACAATGAGCAGTTCTTC. Its translation: CASSWTSSYNEQFF.

V is TRBV4-3 and J is TRBJ2-1; 10 bases fit TRBD1. Looked up from germline, CDR1 is LGHNA and CDR2 is YSLEER. V lost 9 bases and J lost 7; bases outside the gene matches: 9. The length of the CDR3 is 14 residues. The DNA of the CDR3 is TGCGCCAGTGCCGGGACAGGGGCAGGTAATGAGCAGTTCTTC. Its translation is CASAGTGAGNEQFF.

The gene calls are TRBV15 and TRBJ2-5; D perhaps matches TRBD2 (6 bases). There are 15 residues in the CDR3. The V end lost 3 bases, the J end lost 2 bases, and 13 bases lay between the germline ends. CDR1 and CDR2 (germline): LNHNV, YYDKDF (reference sequence). DNA for the CDR3: TGTGCCACCAGCAGCTCCGGGACTCGACAAGAGACCCAGTACTTC. This codes for CATSSSGTRQETQYF.

This clone was observed at least ten times. The chain employs TRBV27 and TRBJ2-7; 7 bases fit TRBD1. CDR1 is MNHEY, CDR2 SMNVEV, per germline (reference sequence). V was clipped by 5 bases and J by 0 bases; unmatched bases: 10. CDR3 length: 16 residues. DNA for the CDR3: TGTGCCAGCAGTCCCACCCCCGGGACAGTCTCCTACGAGCAGTACTTC. Protein: CASSPTPGTVSYEQYF.

This clone came up once. The genes are TRBV5-8 and TRBJ2-1, with a tentative D call TRBD1 (6 bases). This CDR3 has 14 residues. Germline V gives CDR1 SGHTS, CDR2 YDEGEE. Trimming pared 5 bases from V and 4 bases from J, leaving 13 bases between. In nucleotides, the CDR3 is TGTGCCAGCAGGGCCCTCAGGGGATACAATGAGCAGTTCTTC. As protein: CASRALRGYNEQFF.

This clone was observed a single time. The V and J genes are TRBV18 and TRBJ1-2; D is uncertain. Trimming took 3 bases from V and 7 from J, leaving 21 bases between them. Germline CDR1 KGHSH, CDR2 LQKENI. CDR3 length: 16 residues. CDR3 sequence reads: CASSPEAVTRLGGYTF. In DNA form, the CDR3 reads TGTGCCAGCTCACCGGAGGCAGTAACCCGTTTGGGTGGCTACACCTTC. The complete variable domain, with remaining parts taken from reference TRBV18 and TRBJ1-2, reads NAGVMQNPRHLVRRRGQEARLRCSPMKGHSHVYWYRQLPEEGLKFMVYLQKENIIDESGMPKERFSAEFPKEGPSILRIQQVVRGDSAAYFCASSPEAVTRLGGYTFGSGTRLTVV.

V usage is TRBV18 and J usage is TRBJ2-7; 8 bases agree with TRBD2. The CDR3 is 13 residues long. The germline gives CDR1 KGHSH, CDR2 LQKENI. The junction had 5 bases not matched to a gene; V was cut back by 3 bases and J by 7 bases. The CDR3 reads CASSPGLVEEQYF. DNA for the CDR3: TGTGCCAGCTCACCGGGACTAGTGGAGGAGCAGTACTTC.

The V and J genes are TRBV4-1 and TRBJ2-1; 13 bases are a match to TRBD2. CDR1 and CDR2 (germline): MGHRA, YSYEKL. V was clipped by 3 bases and J by 8 bases; unmatched bases: 4. This CDR3 comprises 15 residues. The CDR3 loop is CASSQTGLAGDEQFF. As DNA, the CDR3 is TGCGCCAGCAGCCAGACCGGACTAGCGGGGGATGAGCAGTTCTTC.

The chain combines TRBV30 with TRBJ2-7; D may be TRBD2 (6 bases). The CDR3 contains 14 residues. Germline CDR1 GTSNPN, CDR2 SVGIG (reference sequence). V lost 5 bases and J lost 5, with 19 bases in between. This chain's CDR3 is CAWDTLGLAHEQYF. The CDR3 DNA is TGTGCCTGGGATACACTGGGACTTGCCCACGAGCAGTACTTC.

The chain combines TRBV19 with TRBJ1-2; TRBD1 matches 7 bases. V lost 8 bases to trimming and J lost 2 bases; unmatched junction nucleotides: 2. The CDR3 runs to 12 residues. CDR1 is LNHDA, CDR2 SQIVND, per germline (reference sequence). The CDR3 sequence: CASSGQNYGYTF. For the CDR3, the DNA is TGTGCCAGTTCGGGACAGAACTATGGCTACACCTTC.

The chain has TRBV9 and TRBJ1-1; TRBD1 might be the D (5 bases). Germline values: CDR1 SGDLS, CDR2 YYNGEE. V lost 4 bases, J lost 5 bases, and 15 bases lay in between. The CDR3 runs to 14 residues. In nucleotides, the CDR3 is TGTGCCAGCAGCTTCTCCCCTCAGGGTACTGAAGCTTTCTTT. Protein product: CASSFSPQGTEAFF. Full variable domain (outside the CDR3, taken from reference TRBV9 and TRBJ1-1): DSGVTQTPKHLITATGQRVTLRCSPRSGDLSVYWYQQSLDQGLQFLIQYYNGEERAKGNILERFSAQQFPDLHSELNLSSLELGDSALYFCASSFSPQGTEAFFGQGTRLTVV.

The gene calls are TRBV20-1 and TRBJ1-4; D is undetermined. V lost 5 bases and J lost 10, with 8 bases in between. The CDR3 loop spans 10 amino acids. Germline V CDR1 and CDR2: DFQATT, SNEGSKA (reference sequence). Written as DNA, the CDR3 is TGCAGTGCTTATGGAGGAAAACTGTTTTTT. Its protein product is CSAYGGKLFF.

The J gene is TRBJ1-2, the V gene TRBV4-1; D is perhaps TRBD1 (5 bases). With 4 bases removed from V and 4 bases from J, the gap between germline ends came to 7 bases. Germline CDR1 reads MGHRA; CDR2 reads YSYEKL. The CDR3 totals 12 residues. The DNA for the CDR3 is TGCGCCAGCAGCCGGCAGGGCTATGGCTACACCTTC. This translates into CASSRQGYGYTF.

The CDR3 bases are TGTGCCATCAGTGAGGCCGGGACAGGGGACGAAAAACTGTTTTTT. Translated: CAISEAGTGDEKLFF. V gene TRBV10-3 combines with J gene TRBJ1-4; 10 nucleotides line up with TRBD1. The CDR3 runs to 15 residues. V gave up 2 bases and J gave up 8 bases; unmatched junction bases: 5. CDR1 is ENHRY and CDR2 is SYGVKD in the germline V gene.